A selection of T cell receptor beta chains follows, all from one sample in a study of vaccination effects on CD4 cells after COVID-19. Antigens of these TCRs are unknown. Clones were sequenced by immunoSEQ multiplex PCR, and TCRdb holds only the in-frame ones, with some missing. The data show some 12,000 clones, with approximately 75% seen just once and 8% to 10% held by the top ten. The source material was CD4+ T cells from PBMCs cultured with SARS-CoV-2 spike peptides, sampled after COVID-19 vaccination. Receptors originate from a human donor who received a COVID-19 vaccine. Each CDR3 is given with its conserved first and last residue. D genes are given only for firm matches. Some rows mark clone size as missing; the rest say once, few, many or name a class of expanded clone.

V gene	D gene	J gene	clone size	CDR3 DNA	CDR3 protein
TRBV3-1/TRBV3-2	.	TRBJ2-3	.	TGTGCCAGCAGCCAAGAATCGGGGTCGCAGCGGGATACGCAGTATTTT	CASSQESGSQRDTQYF
TRBV19	.	TRBJ2-5	.	TGTGCCAGTAGTAAACGTGGGGGGGCCGAGGAGACCCAGTACTTC	CASSKRGGAEETQYF
TRBV12-3/TRBV12-4	.	TRBJ2-3	.	TGTGCCAGCAGCCGTTACACAGATACGCAGTATTTT	CASSRYTDTQYF
TRBV6-2/TRBV6-3	.	TRBJ2-5	.	TGTGCCAGCAGTTACTCGGGTCGCCTAGGGACCCAGTACTTC	CASSYSGRLGTQYF
TRBV28	.	TRBJ2-7	.	TGTGCCAGCAGTTTAGATCCAGGGGCCTACGAGCAGTACTTC	CASSLDPGAYEQYF
TRBV29-1	.	TRBJ2-5	.	TGCAGCGTTAATAAGATCCAAGAGACCCAGTACTTC	CSVNKIQETQYF
TRBV4-2	.	TRBJ2-1	.	TGTGCCAGCAGCCAAGCGGGAGCCTCGCTGGGGGACAATGAGCAGTTCTTC	CASSQAGASLGDNEQFF
TRBV2	TRBD1	TRBJ1-6	medium-sized	TGTGCCAGCAGTGATAGGACAGGGAGCTCACCCCTCCACTTT	CASSDRTGSSPLHF
TRBV5-6	.	TRBJ1-6	once	TGTGCCAGCAGCACGGACAGCTATAATTCACCCCTCCACTTT	CASSTDSYNSPLHF
TRBV18	TRBD1	TRBJ1-5	.	TGTGCCAGCTCCCCAGGGGGCCGTCAGCCCCAGCATTTT	CASSPGGRQPQHF
TRBV11-2	.	TRBJ1-3	.	TGTGCCAGCAGCTTAGAGAGTGGAAACACCATATATTTT	CASSLESGNTIYF
TRBV7-9	.	TRBJ1-6	.	TGTGCCAGCAGCTTAGGAAACTATAATTCACCCCTCCACTTT	CASSLGNYNSPLHF
TRBV7-9	.	TRBJ2-5	.	TGTGCCAGCACCTGGCGGGGACGGGGAGAGACCCAGTACTTC	CASTWRGRGETQYF
TRBV7-3	.	TRBJ2-2	.	TGTGCCAGCAGCCCCAACACGGGCGGCGGGGAGCTGTTTTTT	CASSPNTGGGELFF
TRBV30	.	TRBJ1-2	few	TGTGCCTGGGGAGGCTACACCTTC	CAWGGYTF
TRBV6-2/TRBV6-3	TRBD2	TRBJ2-7	once	TGTGCCAGCAGTTTGGGCCGAGCGGGAAGGAGCTCCTACGAGCAGTACTTC	CASSLGRAGRSSYEQYF
TRBV2	.	TRBJ2-7	.	TGTGCCAGCAGTGAAATGGGTTTCGGCTACGAGCAGTACTTC	CASSEMGFGYEQYF
TRBV27	TRBD1	TRBJ1-3	.	TGTGCCAGCAGGCCAGGGACAGGGGGCGGAAACACCATATATTTT	CASRPGTGGGNTIYF
TRBV19	.	TRBJ2-1	.	TGTGCCAGTAGTCCCGAGGGACTGCGGAGATCCTACAATGAGCAGTTCTTC	CASSPEGLRRSYNEQFF
TRBV5-1	TRBD1	TRBJ2-7	.	TGCGCCAGCAGCTTGACAGGGGGCCCCCCCTCCTACGAGCAGTACTTC	CASSLTGGPPSYEQYF
TRBV6-2/TRBV6-3	TRBD1	TRBJ1-2	.	TGTGCCAGCAGTTCTCAGGGGGCAGGCGGTGGCTACACCTTC	CASSSQGAGGGYTF
TRBV9	.	TRBJ2-2	.	TGTGCCAGCAGCGTAGCTGGGTCAGGCAACACCGGGGAGCTGTTTTTT	CASSVAGSGNTGELFF
TRBV18	TRBD2	TRBJ2-7	.	TGTGCCAGCTCACAAGGAACTAGCGGGGGGGCAGCCTACGAGCAGTACTTC	CASSQGTSGGAAYEQYF
TRBV30	.	TRBJ2-3	.	TGTGCCTGGAGTCGGTTGGGGACTAGCACAGATACGCAGTATTTT	CAWSRLGTSTDTQYF
TRBV7-2	TRBD1	TRBJ2-7	.	TGTGCCAGCAGCTCCATGGACAGGGCCCACGAGCAGTACTTC	CASSSMDRAHEQYF
TRBV10-3	.	TRBJ2-3	once	TGTGCCATCAGTGACTCGAGTCTAGATACGCAGTATTTT	CAISDSSLDTQYF
TRBV30	.	TRBJ2-2	few	TGTGCCTGGAGTGGAAGGGCGGGATCGAACACCGGGGAGCTGTTTTTT	CAWSGRAGSNTGELFF
TRBV30	.	TRBJ2-4	.	TGTGCCTGGAGTGTTCAGGGGAAAAACATTCAGTACTTC	CAWSVQGKNIQYF
TRBV6-5	.	TRBJ1-4	.	TGTGCCAGCAGTTACTCATCAGGCGGAAATGAAAAACTGTTTTTT	CASSYSSGGNEKLFF
TRBV6-4	TRBD2	TRBJ2-1	medium-sized	TGTGCCAGCAGTGACCAGGGACTAGCGGGGGGCAATGAGCAGTTCTTC	CASSDQGLAGGNEQFF
TRBV18	.	TRBJ1-1	.	TGTGCCAGCTCACCACCGGGACTGAACACTGAAGCTTTCTTT	CASSPPGLNTEAFF
TRBV11-1	TRBD1	TRBJ2-7	.	TGTGCCAGCAGTAGACGACAGGGGGCCGACTACGAGCAGTACTTC	CASSRRQGADYEQYF
TRBV5-1	TRBD1	TRBJ2-5	.	TGCGCCAGCAGCCCCCGGGACAGGGGGCCCTCTAGGGGCCAAGAGACCCAGTACTTC	CASSPRDRGPSRGQETQYF
TRBV5-1	.	TRBJ2-1	.	TGCGCCAGCAGCTTGCAGGAGGGTGGGAATGAGCAGTTCTTC	CASSLQEGGNEQFF
TRBV20-1	TRBD1	TRBJ2-1	.	TGCAGTGCTGTCAGGGGGCCGTTCTTC	CSAVRGPFF
TRBV7-8	TRBD2	TRBJ2-3	.	TGTGCCAGCAGCTTAGCGCGGGGACTAGCGGAGTCTGAGTATTTT	CASSLARGLAESEYF
TRBV18	TRBD1	TRBJ1-2	.	TGTGCCAGCTCACCACCGAACAGGGGGCTCGGCTACACCTTC	CASSPPNRGLGYTF
TRBV12-5	.	TRBJ2-1	.	TGTGCTAGTGTCCTCGTCGGGGGGACAGTATATACGGGCTCCTACAATGAGCAGTTCTTC	CASVLVGGTVYTGSYNEQFF
TRBV19	TRBD1	TRBJ1-2	few	TGTGCCAGTAGTCACTCCCAGGGGGTGTTCTATGGCTACACCTTC	CASSHSQGVFYGYTF
TRBV4-3	.	TRBJ1-2	.	TGCGCCAGCAGCCAAGAAGTGAGGGAGCTTCGCTATGGCTACACCTTC	CASSQEVRELRYGYTF
TRBV19	.	TRBJ1-3	.	TGTGCCAGTAGTATCTCGGGACAAACTGGAAACACCATATATTTT	CASSISGQTGNTIYF
TRBV9	.	TRBJ2-1	.	TGTGCCAGCAGCACCCGGGCCGGTGGGGGTGAGCAGTTCTTC	CASSTRAGGGEQFF
TRBV28	TRBD2	TRBJ2-1	.	TGTGCCAGCAGTTATCCGGGACTAGCGTACAATGAGCAGTTCTTC	CASSYPGLAYNEQFF
TRBV29-1	.	TRBJ2-1	.	TGCAGCGTTGTGGGGGGCGCGGTTCTGGATGAGCAGTTCTTC	CSVVGGAVLDEQFF
TRBV28	TRBD2	TRBJ2-7	.	TGTGCCAGCAGTTTTTCCCTAGCGGGACTAACCTACGAGCAGTACTTC	CASSFSLAGLTYEQYF